The clone carrying this T cell receptor beta chain was found once. Profiled with immunoSEQ multiplex PCR; TCRdb holds only in-frame clones, not every one. Among around 2,000 clones listed, roughly nine tenths were seen once. The data stem from a study of T cells and Merkel cell carcinoma outcomes. The germline gives CDR1 WNHNN, CDR2 SYGVQD (reference sequence). The CDR3 contains 14 residues. Trimming at V came to 3 bases and at J to 6 bases, leaving 5 bases not matched to a gene. The chain recombines TRBV10-1 with TRBJ1-2; the match to TRBD1 covers 9 bases. The sequencing input was tumor tissue from Merkel cell carcinoma. The TCR comes from a human donor with Merkel cell carcinoma. The CDR3 DNA sequence: TGCGCCAGCAGTGAAACAGGGGGCGTAAATGGCTACACCTTC. Translating gives CASSETGGVNGYTF.